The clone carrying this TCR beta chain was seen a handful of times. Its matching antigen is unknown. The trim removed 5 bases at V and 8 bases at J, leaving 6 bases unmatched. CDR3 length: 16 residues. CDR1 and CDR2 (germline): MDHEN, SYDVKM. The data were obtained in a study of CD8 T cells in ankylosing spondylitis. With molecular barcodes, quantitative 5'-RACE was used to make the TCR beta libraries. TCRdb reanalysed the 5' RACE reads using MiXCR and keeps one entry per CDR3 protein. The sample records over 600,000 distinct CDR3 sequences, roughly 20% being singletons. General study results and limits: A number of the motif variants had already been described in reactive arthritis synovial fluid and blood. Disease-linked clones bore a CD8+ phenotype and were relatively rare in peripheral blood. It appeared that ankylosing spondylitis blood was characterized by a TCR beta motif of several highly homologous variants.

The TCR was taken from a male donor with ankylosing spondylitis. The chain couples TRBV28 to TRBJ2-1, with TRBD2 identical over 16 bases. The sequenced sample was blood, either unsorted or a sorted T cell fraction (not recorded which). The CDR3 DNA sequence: TGTGCCAGCAGTCTACCGGGACTAGCGGGAGGGCATGAGCAGTTCTTC. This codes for CASSLPGLAGGHEQFF.